Presented here are 26 T cell receptor beta chains from one specimen sequenced in a study of cytomegalovirus exposure and HLA in healthy donors listed by TCRdb under 2017. The library was produced with the immunoSEQ multiplex PCR assay. The multiplex PCR relied on a mix of 60 forward primers for TCR Vbeta segments and 13 reverse primers for TCR Jbeta segments. Not all clones reach the TCRdb copy of this immuneACCESS table, which keeps in-frame sequences only. Checked studies attribute under half of the gap to unresolved V genes and leave the rest unexplained. This sample gives 90,000 to 140,000 clones in total; about 80% of them show up just once. Of the sample, over 2% falls within the top ten clones. Sequenced material: PBMCs. These receptors all come from a man younger than 45 in good health and CMV-seronegative.

The V and J genes are TRBV9 and TRBJ2-3; D is perhaps TRBD1 (6 bases). CDR3 length equals 15 residues. Trimming left V 0 bases short and J 0 bases short, with 8 bases between. Germline V gene data show CDR1 as SGDLS and CDR2 as YYNGEE. The chain's CDR3 is CASSVEGQSTDTQYF. CDR3 in DNA: TGTGCCAGCAGCGTAGAAGGACAGAGCACAGATACGCAGTATTTT.

The rearrangement uses TRBV9 and TRBJ2-7; a possible D gene is TRBD1 (6 bases). The V gene lost 1 base and the J gene lost 7 bases, with 18 bases spanning the gap. This CDR3 contains 15 residues. Germline CDR1 and CDR2: SGDLS and YYNGEE. CDR3 amino acids: CASSVTAGTFTEQYF. Written as DNA, the CDR3 is TGTGCCAGCAGCGTAACGGCCGGGACATTTACGGAGCAGTACTTC. Together with reference TRBV9 and TRBJ2-7, the CDR3 gives the full variable domain: DSGVTQTPKHLITATGQRVTLRCSPRSGDLSVYWYQQSLDQGLQFLIQYYNGEERAKGNILERFSAQQFPDLHSELNLSSLELGDSALYFCASSVTAGTFTEQYFGPGTRLTVT.

This chain links TRBV28 with TRBJ1-3, with D unclear. The CDR3 contains 18 residues. From germline, CDR1 is MDHEN and CDR2 SYDVKM. V was pared by 6 bases and J by 3 bases, with 24 bases between. The CDR3 is CASSSPLGDKIGGNTIYF. The CDR3 DNA reads TGTGCCAGCAGCTCCCCGTTGGGAGATAAAATTGGTGGAAACACCATATATTTT.

This clone was seen more than once but under ten times. The chain is built from TRBV21-1 and TRBJ2-7; the DNA was not compared with TRBD1, the D call given in the table. TRBV21-1 is a recognized pseudogene. This CDR3 has 15 amino acids. CDR3 coding DNA: TGTGCCTCCGTCCGATGGAGGACAGGGCGACACGAGCAGTACTTC. Protein: CASVRWRTGRHEQYF.

This clone appeared a few times. The rearrangement uses TRBV28 and TRBJ2-5; D possibly corresponds to TRBD1 (5 bases). This CDR3 is 14 amino acids long. V was shortened by 6 bases and J by 5 bases, with 16 bases between the two germline ends. Germline CDR1 MDHEN, CDR2 SYDVKM. This CDR3 is CASSLGRAGETQYF. The DNA of the CDR3 is TGTGCCAGCAGCCTAGGCAGGGCTGGGGAGACCCAGTACTTC.

This clone was picked up one time. The gene calls are TRBV7-9 and TRBJ2-5; 7 bases are shared with TRBD2. The CDR3 runs 14 residues. V lost 1 base and J lost 5; bases outside the gene matches: 4. CDR1 is SEHNR and CDR2 is FQNEAQ in the germline V gene (reference sequence). CDR3 nucleotides: TGTGCCAGCAGCTTAGGGGGAGGGACGGAGACCCAGTACTTC. Its protein product is CASSLGGGTETQYF. Full variable domain (outside the CDR3, taken from reference TRBV7-9 and TRBJ2-5): DTGVSQNPRHKITKRGQNVTFRCDPISEHNRLYWYRQTLGQGPEFLTYFQNEAQLEKSRLLSDRFSAERPKGSFSTLEIQRTEQGDSAMYLCASSLGGGTETQYFGPGTRLLVL.

This chain connects TRBV25-1 to TRBJ2-2, with 14 bases aligning to TRBD2. Germline-derived CDR1 and CDR2 are MGHDK and SYGVNS. This CDR3 contains 15 residues. The V and J ends lost 4 bases and 8 bases, in that order; junction bases with no gene match: 3. CDR3 residues: CASSAGLAGVGELFF. In nucleotides, the CDR3 is TGTGCCAGCAGTGCGGGACTAGCGGGAGTAGGGGAGCTGTTTTTT.

The gene calls are TRBV15 and TRBJ1-4; maybe TRBD1 (6 bases). Trimming took off 0 bases at V and 3 bases at J, with 8 bases between the two ends. The CDR3 is 15 amino acids. Germline loops: CDR1 LNHNV, CDR2 YYDKDF (reference sequence). Here the CDR3 DNA reads TGTGCCACCAGCAGAGATAGGGGGTCTAATGAAAAACTGTTTTTT. Protein product: CATSRDRGSNEKLFF.

The chain combines TRBV10-2 with TRBJ2-4; D uncertain. Germline V CDR1 and CDR2: WSHSY, SAAADI. The CDR3 is 13 residues long. Deletions cut 4 bases from V and 8 bases from J, with 12 bases between. CDR3 DNA sequence: TGCGCCAGCAGTGGCCCCACTTTGCACATTCAGTACTTC. Translated, it gives CASSGPTLHIQYF.

The chain recombines TRBV5-1 with TRBJ2-5; 8 positions match TRBD1. This CDR3 is 16 amino acids long. Germline values: CDR1 SGHRS, CDR2 YFSETQ. J gave up 4 bases and V 3 bases, and 11 bases lay outside the gene matches. The DNA of the CDR3 is TGCGCCAGCAGCTCAACTGGACAGGGTAAAGGAGAGACCCAGTACTTC. Protein sequence: CASSSTGQGKGETQYF.

The chain uses TRBV5-1 and TRBJ1-2; D not resolved. The CDR3 loop spans 13 amino acids. Trimming took 6 bases from V and 3 from J, leaving 12 bases between them. Germline assignment: CDR1 SGHRS and CDR2 YFSETQ. The CDR3 DNA is TGCGCCAGCAAGGTGGGCGTGGACTATGGCTACACCTTC. Its translation: CASKVGVDYGYTF.

This chain links TRBV9 with TRBJ2-7, with D possibly matching TRBD2 (5 bases). The CDR3 has 14 amino acids. Trimming left V 3 bases short and J 1 base short, with 11 bases between. Germline V lookup: CDR1 SGDLS, CDR2 YYNGEE. CDR3 bases: TGTGCCAGCAGCGCCTCGACGGGGTCCTACGAGCAGTACTTC. Its translation: CASSASTGSYEQYF.

The chain has TRBV6-5 and TRBJ2-1, with 9 bases identical to TRBD1. The CDR3 covers 15 residues. Germline assignment: CDR1 MNHEY and CDR2 SVGAGI. J lost 8 bases, V lost 4 bases, and 9 bases had no gene match. The CDR3 sequence: CASSFTGQGYDEQFF. The CDR3 nucleotides are TGTGCCAGCAGTTTCACGGGACAGGGATACGATGAGCAGTTCTTC.

The J gene is TRBJ2-7, the V gene TRBV11-2, with 7 bases lining up with TRBD1. Germline-derived CDR1 and CDR2 are SGHAT and FQNNGV. The CDR3 covers 15 residues. Germline trimming cut 5 bases from V and 2 bases from J; bases unmatched to any gene: 9. In DNA form, the CDR3 reads TGTGCCAGCAGCCTCAACCGGGACAGTACCTACGAGCAGTACTTC. It yields the protein CASSLNRDSTYEQYF. Combining the CDR3 with reference TRBV11-2 and TRBJ2-7 gives the whole variable domain EAGVAQSPRYKIIEKRQSVAFWCNPISGHATLYWYQQILGQGPKLLIQFQNNGVVDDSQLPKDRFSAERLKGVDSTLKIQPAKLEDSAVYLCASSLNRDSTYEQYFGPGTRLTVT.

This clone was seen a single time. This chain links TRBV5-1 with TRBJ2-5; 8 bases map to TRBD2. Germline CDR1 reads SGHRS; CDR2 reads YFSETQ. V shed 2 bases, J shed 2 bases, and the junction held 8 bases outside the gene matches. The CDR3 extends over 16 amino acids. The CDR3 nucleotides are TGCGCCAGCAGCTTAGAGGGACGGGGGGGGCAAGAGACCCAGTACTTC. The encoded protein is CASSLEGRGGQETQYF.

The gene calls are TRBV21-1 and TRBJ2-7; the table's D call, TRBD2, was not checked against the DNA. TRBV21-1 is flagged as a pseudogene. The CDR3 spans 12 residues. The CDR3 DNA reads TGTGCCACAACTAGCGTTACCTACGAGCAGTACTTC. The encoded protein is CATTSVTYEQYF.

V and J are TRBV6-5 and TRBJ2-7; D perhaps matches TRBD1 (5 bases). CDR3 length: 15 residues. CDR1 is MNHEY, CDR2 SVGAGI, per germline. Between the trimmed V and J ends, which lost 2 bases and 3 bases, there was a span of 14 bases. The CDR3 reads CASSYTQGRGYEQYF. DNA of the CDR3: TGTGCCAGCAGTTACACGCAGGGAAGAGGCTACGAGCAGTACTTC.

This clone was observed a few times. The rearrangement links TRBV2 to TRBJ2-5; D is unresolved. The CDR3 has 10 amino acids. From germline, CDR1 is SNHLY and CDR2 FYNNEI. The V end was cut by 10 bases, the J end by 7 bases, with 10 bases between. CDR3 nucleotides: TGTGCCACCTCGTCAGGGACCCAGTACTTC. It is translated as CATSSGTQYF.

V usage is TRBV5-4 and J usage is TRBJ1-2; 7 bases map to TRBD1. CDR1 and CDR2 from the germline V gene are SGHNT and YYREEE (reference sequence). The CDR3 covers 14 residues. The junction had 1 base not matched to a gene; V was cut back by 2 bases and J by 0 bases. As DNA, the CDR3 is TGTGCCAGCAGCTTAGACAGGGCTAACTATGGCTACACCTTC. Amino acids: CASSLDRANYGYTF.

This clone was seen just once. The V gene is TRBV6-1, the J gene TRBJ2-7; no clear D. From germline, CDR1 is MNHNS and CDR2 SASEGT. V shed 6 bases and J shed 4 bases, with 13 bases lying between them. This CDR3 region has 13 residues. CDR3 region: CASSERALYEQYF. Here the CDR3 DNA reads TGTGCCAGCAGCGAAAGAGCCCTTTACGAGCAGTACTTC.

The genes are TRBV5-6 and TRBJ1-5; D uncertain. The CDR3 contains 14 residues. V shed 3 bases and J shed 4 bases, with 11 bases lying between them. Germline V gives CDR1 SGHDT, CDR2 YYEEEE. This chain's CDR3 is CASSSAAGNQPQHF. The DNA for the CDR3 is TGTGCCAGCAGCTCGGCCGCGGGGAATCAGCCCCAGCATTTT.

The chain employs TRBV6-5 and TRBJ2-5; no firm D call. This CDR3 spans 13 amino acids. The germline CDR1 and CDR2 sequences are MNHEY and SVGAGI. Trimming stripped 6 bases from V and 2 bases from J, with 10 bases between. CDR3 coding DNA: TGTGCCAGCAGAGAGGCCCCTCAAGAGACCCAGTACTTC. It codes for CASREAPQETQYF.

V and J are TRBV29-1 and TRBJ1-5, with no clear D. V lost 6 bases and J 6 bases, leaving 12 bases between the germline ends. Germline values: CDR1 SQVTM, CDR2 ANQGSEA. The CDR3 has 12 amino acids. CDR3 amino acids: CSVGGEGQPQHF. The CDR3 DNA follows: TGCAGCGTGGGAGGTGAGGGTCAGCCCCAGCATTTT.

The chain carries TRBV5-4 and TRBJ2-3; TRBD1 agrees at 7 bases. V lost 4 bases to trimming and J lost 1 base; unmatched junction nucleotides: 6. Per germline, CDR1 SGHNT and CDR2 YYREEE (reference sequence). The CDR3 sequence is 15 residues long. CDR3 region: CASSREGGGTDTQYF. DNA of the CDR3: TGTGCCAGCAGCCGTGAAGGGGGCGGCACAGATACGCAGTATTTT.

The V call is TRBV27, the J call TRBJ2-2; D remains ambiguous. The germline CDR1 and CDR2 sequences are MNHEY and SMNVEV (reference sequence). The V gene lost 3 bases and the J gene lost 4 bases, with 12 bases spanning the gap. The CDR3 contains 15 residues. CDR3 bases: TGTGCCAGCAGTTTTACCCGAGGCAGCACCGGGGAGCTGTTTTTT. This gives the protein CASSFTRGSTGELFF.

The sample holds a few counts of this clone. As DNA, the CDR3 is TGTGCCACCAGCAGCGCCGGGACTAGCGACTCCTACGAGCAGTACTTC. It specifies CATSSAGTSDSYEQYF. The chain is built from TRBV15 and TRBJ2-7; 10 bases align to TRBD2. The V gene end was trimmed by 3 bases and the J gene end by 0 bases; junction bases not matched to a gene: 5. From germline, CDR1 is LNHNV and CDR2 YYDKDF (reference sequence). The CDR3 has 16 residues.